This record concerns one T cell receptor beta chain sequence. CDR3 length: 17 residues. V was clipped by 6 bases and J by 0 bases, with 18 bases between them. Germline lookup yields CDR1 SNHLY and CDR2 FYNNEI. This specimen comes from a study of blood T cell repertoires in COVID-19. Study-level background: The origin of the acute and convalescent COVID-19 samples was the United States, Italy and Spain.

Original processing notes: For nucleated cells, counts were estimated from reference gene primer amplification. TCRdb keeps only in-frame clones here, not all; method: immunoSEQ multiplex PCR. The V and J calls and clone size come from that table; D and trimming were worked out from the DNA. The table has around 200,000 clones, 84% seen once. This rearrangement joins TRBV2 to TRBJ2-1, with D tentatively TRBD1 (6 bases). The clonotype comes from a human donor with acute or convalescent COVID-19. The donor label of this sample is uncertain. The sequenced sample consisted of peripheral blood. The CDR3 reads CASRAVWGPGSYNEQFF. The CDR3 nucleotides are TGTGCCAGCAGGGCCGTTTGGGGGCCCGGCTCCTACAATGAGCAGTTCTTC.